This T cell receptor beta chain was observed in a study of T cell responses to AZD1222 COVID-19 vaccine. Points from the study as a whole: No repertoire was sampled before or during the peak T cell response, only after it.

Points on this clone: The target antigen is unknown.

The table came from immunoSEQ multiplex PCR; TCRdb's copy has only in-frame clones and leaves some out. The sample consists of about 120,000 clones, roughly nine tenths of them appearing once. V lost 6 bases, J lost 0 bases, and 12 bases stayed unmatched. Germline loops: CDR1 GTSNPN, CDR2 SVGIG (reference sequence). The CDR3 loop spans 16 amino acids. The clonotype was recovered from an adult who received the AZD1222 COVID-19 vaccine. The sample consisted of peripheral blood, taken 28 days after the second AZD1222 dose. The J gene is TRBJ2-7, the V gene TRBV30, with 9 bases lining up with TRBD2. The CDR3 protein is CACTSLRTSDSYEQYF. In nucleotides, the CDR3 is TGTGCCTGCACATCCCTCAGGACTAGCGACTCCTACGAGCAGTACTTC.